This T cell receptor beta chain originates from a study of blood T cell repertoires in COVID-19. CDR1 and CDR2 from the germline V gene are SSHAT and FNYEAQ (reference sequence). CDR3 length equals 15 residues. The table came from immunoSEQ multiplex PCR; TCRdb's copy has only in-frame clones and leaves some out. The table has under 300,000 clones, approximately 88% seen once. Participant-reported clinical history was the basis for cohort assignment. Concerning this clone: At one of its ends the junction is not consistent with the germline gene, which may arise from a read error.

The material sequenced was PBMCs or T cells enriched from blood (not recorded which). The sequence was collected from a woman aged 40 to 50 who had recovered from COVID-19. The V call is TRBV7-7, the J call TRBJ2-1, with 9 bases that match TRBD2. CDR3 protein: CASSAGTSLGNEQFF. CDR3 DNA: TGTGCTAGCAGCGCAGGGACTAGCCTTGGGAATGAGCAGTTCTTC.